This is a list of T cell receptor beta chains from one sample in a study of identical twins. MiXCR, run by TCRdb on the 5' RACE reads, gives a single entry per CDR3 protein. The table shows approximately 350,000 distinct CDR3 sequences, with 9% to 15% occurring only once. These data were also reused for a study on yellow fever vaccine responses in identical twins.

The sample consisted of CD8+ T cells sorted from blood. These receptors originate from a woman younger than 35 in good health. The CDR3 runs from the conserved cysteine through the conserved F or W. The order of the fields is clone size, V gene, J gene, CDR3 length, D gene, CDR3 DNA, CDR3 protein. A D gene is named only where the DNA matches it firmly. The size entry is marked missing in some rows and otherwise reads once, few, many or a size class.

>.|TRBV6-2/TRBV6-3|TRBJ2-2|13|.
TGTGCCAGCAGTTACTGGGTAGACGGGGAGCTGTTTTTT
CASSYWVDGELFF
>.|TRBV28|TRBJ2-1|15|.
TGTGCCAGCAGCCTAGAGCGGGACACCTACAATGAGCAGTTCTTC
CASSLERDTYNEQFF
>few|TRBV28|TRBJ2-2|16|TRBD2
TGTGCCAGCAGCCCTGAGCGGGGGGGCCTGACCGGGGAGCTGTTTTTT
CASSPERGGLTGELFF
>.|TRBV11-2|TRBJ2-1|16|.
TGTGCCAGCAGCTTAGGCCGTCTAGCATTCGGGGATGAGCAGTTCTTC
CASSLGRLAFGDEQFF
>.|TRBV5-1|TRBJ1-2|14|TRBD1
TGCGCCAGCAGCCCGACAGGGGCAGACTATGGCTACACCTTC
CASSPTGADYGYTF
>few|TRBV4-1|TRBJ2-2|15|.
TGCGCCAGCAGCCAAGACCTAGCAGTCACCGGGGAGCTGTTTTTT
CASSQDLAVTGELFF
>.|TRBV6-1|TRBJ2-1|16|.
TGTGCCAGCAGTACCGCCTTGACGGGCCCCTACAATGAGCAGTTCTTC
CASSTALTGPYNEQFF
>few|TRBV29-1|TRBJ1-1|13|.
TGCAGCGTGATAGGGGCTGGAACGACTGAAGCTTTCTTT
CSVIGAGTTEAFF
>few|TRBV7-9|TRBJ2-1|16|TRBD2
TGTGCCAGCAGCTTACTCTACGGACTAGAGTACAATGAGCAGTTCTTC
CASSLLYGLEYNEQFF
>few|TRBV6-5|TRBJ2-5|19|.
TGTGCCAGCAGTTACCGACAGGGGTTCCTAGCGGAGGGAGGGGAGACCCAGTACTTC
CASSYRQGFLAEGGETQYF
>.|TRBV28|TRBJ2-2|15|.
TGTGCCAGCAGTTTGTGGGGGAAGAACACCGGGGAGCTGTTTTTT
CASSLWGKNTGELFF
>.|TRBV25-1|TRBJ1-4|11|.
TGTGCCAGCAGTGGGGTTGAAAAACTGTTTTTT
CASSGVEKLFF
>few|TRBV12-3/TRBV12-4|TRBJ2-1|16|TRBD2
TGTGCCAGCAGTTTGAGGACGGGACTAGGTTACAATGAGCAGTTCTTC
CASSLRTGLGYNEQFF
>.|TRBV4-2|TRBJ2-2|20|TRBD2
TGTGCCAGCCCCGGGGCGGCCGGTGGAGCTAGCGGGGCGAACACCGGGGAGCTGTTTTTT
CASPGAAGGASGANTGELFF
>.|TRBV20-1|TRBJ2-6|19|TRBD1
TGCAGGGCCCAGTCTCCGGCAGGGGGCTCCGCCTCTGGGGCCAACGTCCTGACTTTC
CRAQSPAGGSASGANVLTF
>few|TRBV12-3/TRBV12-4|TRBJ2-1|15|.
TGTGCCAGCAGCCCGACCGCGGGCCTTGCCAATGAGCAGTTCTTC
CASSPTAGLANEQFF
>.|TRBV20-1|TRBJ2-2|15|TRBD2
TGCAGTGCCCAGACTAGCGGGACTTGGACCGGGGAGCTGTTTTTT
CSAQTSGTWTGELFF
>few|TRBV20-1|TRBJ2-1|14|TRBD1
TGCAGTGCTAGCACGGGACAGGGGATCAATGAGCAGTTCTTC
CSASTGQGINEQFF
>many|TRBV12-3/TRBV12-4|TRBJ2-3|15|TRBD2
TGTGCCAGCAGTTCCGTGGAGCGGGGGACAGATACGCAGTATTTT
CASSSVERGTDTQYF
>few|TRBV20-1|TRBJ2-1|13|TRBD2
TGCAGTGCAGGGGGACTAGCTAGAAATGAGCAGTTCTTC
CSAGGLARNEQFF
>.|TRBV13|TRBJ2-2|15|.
TGTGCCAGCAGCTTTGACGGAACTAACACCGGGGAGCTGTTTTTT
CASSFDGTNTGELFF
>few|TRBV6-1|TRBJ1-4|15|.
TGTGCCAGCAGTGAATTCGGTCTGGCAGCCGAAAAACTGTTTTTT
CASSEFGLAAEKLFF
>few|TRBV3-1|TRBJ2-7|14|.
TGTGCCAGCAGCCCAGGGCGACCTACTTACGAGCAGTACTTC
CASSPGRPTYEQYF
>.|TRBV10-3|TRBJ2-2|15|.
TGTGCCATCAGAGCGGGGACAGAGAACACCGGGGAGCTGTTTTTT
CAIRAGTENTGELFF
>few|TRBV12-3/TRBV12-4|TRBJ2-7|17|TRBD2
TGTGCCAGCAGCCTAGGACCATTCACGGGACTAGCGGGCGAGCAGTACTTC
CASSLGPFTGLAGEQYF
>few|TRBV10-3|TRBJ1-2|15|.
TGTGCCATCAGTGAGCGGCCAGACGCTAACTATGGCTACACCTTC
CAISERPDANYGYTF
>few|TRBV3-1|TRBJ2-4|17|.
TGTGCCAGCAGCCAAGATTATCGAAGGGCAGACAAAAACATTCAGTACTTC
CASSQDYRRADKNIQYF
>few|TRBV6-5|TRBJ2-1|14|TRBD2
TGTGCCAGCAGTTACGGACTAGTCCCCAATGAGCAGTTCTTC
CASSYGLVPNEQFF
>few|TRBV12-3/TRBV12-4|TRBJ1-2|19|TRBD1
TGTGCCAGCAGTTTCCGGCCGGGACAGGGGTTGCGTGCGGTCTATGGCTACACCTTC
CASSFRPGQGLRAVYGYTF
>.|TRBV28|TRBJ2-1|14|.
TGTGCCAGCAGTTTTGACTCGGCAAGGGATGAGCAGTTCTTC
CASSFDSARDEQFF
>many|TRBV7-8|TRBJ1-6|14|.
TGTGCCAGCAGCTTAGCGTTGGGAGGGACTCCCCTCCACTTT
CASSLALGGTPLHF
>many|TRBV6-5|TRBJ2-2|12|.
TGTGCCAGCAGAAGATACACCGGGGAGCTGTTTTTT
CASRRYTGELFF
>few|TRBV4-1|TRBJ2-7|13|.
TGCGCCAGCAGCCTTTCGGGTGTTAACGAGCAGTACTTC
CASSLSGVNEQYF
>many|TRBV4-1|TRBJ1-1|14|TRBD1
TGCGCCAGCAGCCAGGACAGGGGTGGCACTGAAGCTTTCTTT
CASSQDRGGTEAFF
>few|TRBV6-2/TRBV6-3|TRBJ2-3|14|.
TGTGCCAGCAGCCTTGCTAGCTCCTCGGATACGCAGTATTTT
CASSLASSSDTQYF
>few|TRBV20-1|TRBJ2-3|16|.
TGCAGTGCTAGAGTTAGAAGGGGTTCTAGCACAGATACGCAGTATTTT
CSARVRRGSSTDTQYF
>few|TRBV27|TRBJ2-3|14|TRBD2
TGTGCCAGCAGGGGACTAGCGGTAGCAGATACGCAGTATTTT
CASRGLAVADTQYF
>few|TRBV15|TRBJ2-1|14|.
TGTGCCACCCGCCTAGCCGGCTCCTACAATGAGCAGTTCTTC
CATRLAGSYNEQFF
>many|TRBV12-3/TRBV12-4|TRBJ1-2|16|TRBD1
TGTGCCAGCACCCCACAGGGGGCGTTAATCGACTATGGCTACACCTTC
CASTPQGALIDYGYTF
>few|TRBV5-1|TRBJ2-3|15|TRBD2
TGCGCCACCTCGGAGGATAGCGGGAGACCAGATACGCAGTATTTT
CATSEDSGRPDTQYF
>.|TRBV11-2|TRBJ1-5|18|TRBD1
TGTGCCAGCAGCTTAGAAACGGACAGGGCCTGGAGCAATCAGCCCCAGCATTTT
CASSLETDRAWSNQPQHF
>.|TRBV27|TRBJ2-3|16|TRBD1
TGTGCCAGCAGTGTCCTAGGGACAGGGGGTTTAGATACGCAGTATTTT
CASSVLGTGGLDTQYF
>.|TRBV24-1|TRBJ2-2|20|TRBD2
TGTGCCACCAGTGACCCACGCACGGCTAGCGGGAGAGCGAACACCGGGGAGCTGTTTTTT
CATSDPRTASGRANTGELFF
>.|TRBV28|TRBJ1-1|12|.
TGTGCCAGCAGTTTTAGCTGGGTGAAAGCTTTCTTT
CASSFSWVKAFF
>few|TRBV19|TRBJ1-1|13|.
TGTGCCAGTAGTATGACGGATAACACTGAAGCTTTCTTT
CASSMTDNTEAFF
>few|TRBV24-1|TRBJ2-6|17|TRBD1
TGTGCCACCAGTGATGCCGGACAGGGGTCCGGGGCCAACGTCCTGACTTTC
CATSDAGQGSGANVLTF
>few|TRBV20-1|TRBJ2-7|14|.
TGCAGTGCTAGAGATTTAGTAGGAGACTACGAGCAGTACTTC
CSARDLVGDYEQYF
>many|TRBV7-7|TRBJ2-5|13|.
TGTGCCAGCAGCTACGGGAACGGAGAGACCCAGTACTTC
CASSYGNGETQYF
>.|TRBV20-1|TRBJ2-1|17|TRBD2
TGCAGTGCCCGGGGCCCTAGCGGGGGCCACCCGTACAATGAGCAGTTCTTC
CSARGPSGGHPYNEQFF
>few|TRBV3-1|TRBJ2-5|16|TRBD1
TGTGCCAGCAGCCAGCAGACAGGGGCGTCCCAAGAGACCCAGTACTTC
CASSQQTGASQETQYF
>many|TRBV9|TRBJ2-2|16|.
TGTGCCAGCAGCTCCGAGAGTAGCGGGAACACCGGGGAGCTGTTTTTT
CASSSESSGNTGELFF
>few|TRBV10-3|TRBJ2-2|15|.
TGTGCCACCACCCGGTTACTAGCATGGACCGGGGAGCTGTTTTTT
CATTRLLAWTGELFF
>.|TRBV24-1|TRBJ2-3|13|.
TGTGCCACCAGTGTCAGGGGCGCAGATACGCAGTATTTT
CATSVRGADTQYF
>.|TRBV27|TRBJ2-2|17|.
TGTGCCAGCAGTTCTATCCCCGGACTCAAAGGGGCCGGGGAGCTGTTTTTT
CASSSIPGLKGAGELFF